Listed here are 25 T cell receptor beta chains from one sample, sequenced in a study of T cell clonotyping in hematopoietic cell transplantation. The protocol was immunoSEQ multiplex PCR, while the TCRdb copy is restricted to in-frame clones and leaves out a portion. The data show some 76,000 clones, about 95% seen once. Time point in this sample: recipient sample about 28 days before transplant, after cytoreduction. The material was peripheral blood mononuclear cells, obtained before stem cell transplant. These receptors were obtained from a woman between 50 and 59 years old with acute myeloid leukemia. Some clones in this sample may be carry-over from other donors' samples.

This clone has just one count. This rearrangement joins TRBV6-1 to TRBJ2-7, with TRBD2 as a possible D gene (6 bases). The CDR3 runs 14 residues. Germline CDR1 reads MNHNS; CDR2 reads SASEGT. The germline V and J ends were trimmed by 2 bases and 3 bases, with 11 bases remaining between them. DNA of the CDR3: TGTGCCAGCAGTGAAAGATTAGCGGACTACGAGCAGTACTTC. Protein product: CASSERLADYEQYF.

The rearrangement links TRBV28 to TRBJ1-1, with D tentatively TRBD1 (5 bases). CDR1 is MDHEN, CDR2 SYDVKM, per germline. The CDR3 contains 14 residues. V shed 1 base and J shed 3 bases, with 9 bases lying between them. The CDR3 bases are TGTGCCAGCAGTTTATTCGGGGGGGACACTGAAGCTTTCTTT. Protein sequence: CASSLFGGDTEAFF.

The chain combines TRBV21-1 with TRBJ1-3; the table's TRBD1 call for D was not verified on the DNA. TRBV21-1 is a documented pseudogene. The CDR3 covers 14 residues. CDR3 in amino acids: CASSNGTEVNTIYF. In DNA, the CDR3 is TGTGCCAGCAGCAACGGGACAGAAGTCAACACCATATATTTT.

This sequence joins TRBV5-1 and TRBJ2-7; 12 nucleotides line up with TRBD2. The CDR3 is 14 residues long. CDR1 SGHRS and CDR2 YFSETQ come from the germline V gene. Germline trimming cut 6 bases from V and 3 bases from J; bases unmatched to any gene: 4. The DNA for the CDR3 is TGCGCCAGCACCCGGACTAGCGGGAACTACGAGCAGTACTTC. It is translated as CASTRTSGNYEQYF.

The chain combines TRBV5-4 with TRBJ2-5; D is possibly TRBD1 or TRBD2 (5 bases each). CDR1 SGHNT and CDR2 YYREEE come from the germline V gene (reference sequence). The CDR3 runs to 16 residues. The germline V and J ends were trimmed by 0 bases and 5 bases, with 17 bases remaining between them. The CDR3 DNA is TGTGCCAGCAGCTTGGAAGCCCCCTGGGGGTCTGAGACCCAGTACTTC. Amino acids: CASSLEAPWGSETQYF.

V is TRBV6-5 and J is TRBJ1-3; the D gene is possibly TRBD1 (5 bases). The CDR3 sequence is 15 residues long. Germline V gives CDR1 MNHEY, CDR2 SVGAGI. Between the trimmed V and J ends, which lost 0 bases and 4 bases, there was a span of 10 bases. The CDR3 here is CASSYSSGKGNTIYF. The CDR3 DNA reads TGTGCCAGCAGTTACTCTTCAGGGAAGGGAAACACCATATATTTT.

CDR3 residues: CASTDSLLMNTEAFF. The CDR3 DNA is TGTGCCAGCACGGACTCACTCCTCATGAACACTGAAGCTTTCTTT. The rearrangement uses TRBV28 and TRBJ1-1; D call uncertain. Germline CDR1 and CDR2: MDHEN and SYDVKM. V lost 7 bases and J lost 0, with 15 bases in between. This CDR3 has 15 residues. Using reference TRBV28 and TRBJ1-1 for the parts outside the CDR3, the full variable domain is DVKVTQSSRYLVKRTGEKVFLECVQDMDHENMFWYRQDPGLGLRLIYFSYDVKMKEKGDIPEGYSVSREKKERFSLILESASTNQTSMYLCASTDSLLMNTEAFFGQGTRLTVV.

This sequence joins TRBV30 and TRBJ1-2, with 9 nucleotides matching TRBD1. Germline V gene data show CDR1 as GTSNPN and CDR2 as SVGIG (reference sequence). CDR3 length: 15 residues. Trimming removed 3 bases from V and 5 bases from J; junction bases left unmatched: 10. CDR3 bases: TGTGCCTGGAGGGGGGACAGGGCACGGTGGTATGGCTACACCTTC. Residues: CAWRGDRARWYGYTF.

The CDR3 DNA is TGCGCCAGCAGCCAAGTAGGGGGGAGGACTAGTGAGTTCTTC. Protein product: CASSQVGGRTSEFF. The V gene is TRBV4-1, the J gene TRBJ2-1, with D possibly being TRBD2 (7 bases). This CDR3 is 14 amino acids long. Trimming shortened V by 1 base and J by 14 bases, and 18 bases separated the two germline ends. Germline V gene data show CDR1 as MGHRA and CDR2 as YSYEKL.

The rearrangement joins TRBV1 to TRBJ2-7; the table's TRBD2 call for D was not verified on the DNA. TRBV1 is a pseudogene. The CDR3 spans 16 residues. This CDR3 reads CTSSQAPGLAGYEQYF. In DNA, the CDR3 is TGCACCAGCAGCCAAGCCCCGGGACTAGCGGGTTACGAGCAGTACTTC.

V usage is TRBV2 and J usage is TRBJ1-5; D uncertain. The V gene's germline CDR1 is SNHLY and CDR2 FYNNEI. CDR3 length: 15 amino acids. V was clipped by 5 bases and J by 0 bases, with 11 bases between them. In nucleotides, the CDR3 is TGTGCCAGCAGTTGGACGGTCGATAGCAATCAGCCCCAGCATTTT. Protein: CASSWTVDSNQPQHF.

V and J are TRBV6-5 and TRBJ1-4, with 7 bases aligning to TRBD1. V dropped 6 bases and J dropped 8; count of bases not matched to a gene: 6. The CDR3 has 13 amino acids. Germline V gene sequence: CDR1 MNHEY, CDR2 SVGAGI. This CDR3 is CASSGTVREKLFF. In DNA form, the CDR3 reads TGTGCCAGCAGCGGGACAGTGCGGGAAAAACTGTTTTTT.

This chain joins TRBV7-2 and TRBJ2-6; 11 bases map to TRBD2. Germline CDR1 is SGHTA and CDR2 is FQGNSA. CDR3 size: 18 residues. V lost 5 bases and J lost 4; bases outside the gene matches: 10. The CDR3 loop is CASSPRASGGPGANVLTF. Here the CDR3 DNA reads TGTGCCAGCAGCCCCCGCGCTAGCGGGGGGCCCGGGGCCAACGTCCTGACTTTC. Supplemented by reference TRBV7-2 and TRBJ2-6, the full variable domain reads GAGVSQSPSNKVTEKGKDVELRCDPISGHTALYWYRQSLGQGLEFLIYFQGNSAPDKSGLPSDRFSAERTGGSVSTLTIQRTQQEDSAVYLCASSPRASGGPGANVLTFGAGSRLTVL.

In this sample, this clone turned up once. The rearrangement links TRBV2 to TRBJ2-5, with 9 bases aligning to TRBD1. Trimming took 7 bases from V and 3 from J; bases not matched to a gene: 9. This CDR3 has 15 amino acids. Germline V lookup: CDR1 SNHLY, CDR2 FYNNEI. The chain's CDR3 is CASKQGATREETQYF. CDR3 DNA sequence: TGTGCCAGCAAACAGGGGGCCACGAGGGAAGAGACCCAGTACTTC.

The chain joins TRBV19 to TRBJ2-5; D ambiguous. Germline V lookup: CDR1 LNHDA, CDR2 SQIVND (reference sequence). The ends were cut back, 2 bases at V and 0 bases at J, with 10 bases in the middle. CDR3 length equals 15 residues. CDR3 DNA: TGTGCCAGTAGTATACTCGACGGGCACCAAGAGACCCAGTACTTC. As protein: CASSILDGHQETQYF.

The chain links TRBV4-1 to TRBJ2-7; 14 nucleotides match TRBD2. The length of the CDR3 is 20 residues. Trimming took 4 bases from V and 2 from J; bases not matched to a gene: 16. Germline V CDR1 and CDR2: MGHRA, YSYEKL. In DNA, the CDR3 is TGCGCCAGCAGCCGGGGGGGCTTTGGGACTAGCGGGAGCCTTACCTACGAGCAGTACTTC. This encodes CASSRGGFGTSGSLTYEQYF.

The V gene is TRBV2, the J gene TRBJ2-6; TRBD1 aligns across 7 bases. Trimming cost V 6 bases and J 2 bases; bases outside gene matches: 7. The CDR3 covers 16 residues. CDR1 and CDR2 from the germline V gene are SNHLY and FYNNEI. CDR3 DNA: TGTGCCAGCAGACCGAGGGGGCGAACTGGGGCCAACGTCCTGACTTTC. Protein sequence: CASRPRGRTGANVLTF.

The chain recombines TRBV6-6 with TRBJ2-7; 7 bases match TRBD1. The CDR3 sequence is 15 residues long. Losses at the gene ends were 5 bases for V and 6 bases for J; bases not matched to a gene: 13. CDR1 is MNHNY, CDR2 SVGAGI, per germline (reference sequence). This CDR3 reads CASSPTGRGGSEQYF. The DNA of the CDR3 is TGTGCCAGCAGTCCGACAGGGAGAGGGGGCAGCGAGCAGTACTTC.

This clone was detected only once. The genes are TRBV7-8 and TRBJ1-2, with D maybe TRBD1 (5 bases). This CDR3 comprises 14 residues. Germline V gives CDR1 SGHVS, CDR2 FQNEAQ. Trimming took 7 bases from V and 7 from J, leaving 19 bases between them. The CDR3 here is CASNKIEGVTGYTF. The CDR3 DNA sequence: TGTGCCAGCAACAAGATTGAAGGGGTAACTGGCTACACCTTC. The full variable domain, completed using reference TRBV7-8 and TRBJ1-2, is GAGVSQSPRYKVAKRGQDVALRCDPISGHVSLFWYQQALGQGPEFLTYFQNEAQLDKSGLPSDRFFAERPEGSVSTLKIQRTQQEDSAVYLCASNKIEGVTGYTFGSGTRLTVV.

This sequence joins TRBV30 and TRBJ1-2; tentatively, D is TRBD1 (6 bases). The CDR3 has 14 amino acids. Trimming stripped 4 bases from V and 0 bases from J, with 12 bases between. CDR1 is GTSNPN and CDR2 is SVGIG in the germline V gene (reference sequence). The CDR3 DNA reads as TGTGCCTGGATGTTACAGGGCCCTAACTATGGCTACACCTTC. This encodes CAWMLQGPNYGYTF.

This chain uses TRBV5-6 with TRBJ2-7; 10 bases agree with TRBD1. The trim removed 2 bases at V and 4 bases at J, leaving 6 bases unmatched. Per germline, CDR1 SGHDT and CDR2 YYEEEE. The CDR3 has 15 residues. Here the CDR3 DNA reads TGTGCCAGCAGCTTCCGGGACAGGGGCTCTTACGAGCAGTACTTC. This codes for CASSFRDRGSYEQYF.

V is TRBV29-1 and J is TRBJ2-1; no clear D gene. Germline CDR1 SQVTM, CDR2 ANQGSEA. V was clipped by 8 bases and J by 6 bases, with 14 bases between them. CDR3 size: 12 residues. The CDR3 region is CSFNSMGNEQFF. As DNA, the CDR3 is TGCAGCTTTAACAGTATGGGCAATGAGCAGTTCTTC.

The J gene is TRBJ1-1, the V gene TRBV28, with D possibly TRBD1 on 5 matching bases. The germline V gene has CDR1 MDHEN and CDR2 SYDVKM. Trimming shortened V by 5 bases and J by 5 bases, and 15 bases separated the two germline ends. This CDR3 spans 14 amino acids. DNA of the CDR3: TGTGCCAGCAGTCCCCTGGGGGGTAGGACTGAAGCTTTCTTT. Protein product: CASSPLGGRTEAFF.

This chain's CDR3 is CASSPPFEKLFF. The CDR3 DNA reads as TGTGCCAGCAGCCCGCCTTTTGAAAAACTGTTTTTT. The chain has TRBV7-9 and TRBJ1-4; D remains unclear. CDR3 size: 12 residues. Looked up from germline, CDR1 is SEHNR and CDR2 is FQNEAQ (reference sequence). The V gene lost 5 bases and the J gene lost 7 bases, with 8 bases spanning the gap.

The V call is TRBV29-1, the J call TRBJ1-1; TRBD1 aligns across 8 bases. Looked up from germline, CDR1 is SQVTM and CDR2 is ANQGSEA. This CDR3 region has 13 residues. J gave up 1 base and V 6 bases, and 4 bases lay outside the gene matches. CDR3 amino acids: CSVSQGGNTEAFF. In DNA, the CDR3 is TGCAGCGTATCACAGGGGGGGAACACTGAAGCTTTCTTT. The whole variable domain, remainder taken from reference TRBV29-1 and TRBJ1-1, is SAVISQKPSRDICQRGTSLTIQCQVDSQVTMMFWYRQQPGQSLTLIATANQGSEATYESGFVIDKFPISRPNLTFSTLTVSNMSPEDSSIYLCSVSQGGNTEAFFGQGTRLTVV.